The T cell receptor beta chain described here comes from a study of blood T cells in healthy people across ages. This clonotype occurred once. Trimming took off 7 bases at V and 2 bases at J, with 8 bases between the two ends. Germline-derived CDR1 and CDR2 are ENHRY and SYGVKD. The CDR3 consists of 12 residues. Sample-barcoded 5' priming and a J-beta primer mix drove a second PCR of roughly 6 to 12 cycles. One entry per CDR3 protein, called by TCRdb with MiXCR from the 5' RACE reads. The data contain 1,500,000 or so distinct CDR3 sequences, approximately 60% of them singletons. This TCR came from a man between 18 and 29 years old in good health. The specimen sequenced was blood. The V call is TRBV10-3, the J call TRBJ1-2; D ambiguous. CDR3 sequence (DNA): TGTGCCATCAAGACGGAGAACTATGGCTACACCTTC. Residues: CAIKTENYGYTF.